This TCR beta chain stems from a study of blood T cell repertoires in COVID-19. The repertoire was sequenced with immunoSEQ multiplex PCR; TCRdb's copy has only in-frame clones and lacks some. The table records over 130,000 clones, 88% of them present only once. The J segment lost 1 base and the V segment lost 9 bases, leaving 8 bases of the junction unmatched. CDR3 length: 14 residues. Germline V gene data show CDR1 as MNHEY and CDR2 as SVGAGI. The chain couples TRBV6-5 to TRBJ1-2; 7 positions agree with TRBD1. Sequencing was carried out using peripheral blood. The source of this sequence is a human donor in a cohort sampled during active COVID-19. CDR3 sequence (DNA): TGTGCCAGTCGAGAGGGGGCAAATAACTATGGCTACACCTTC. Translated, it gives CASREGANNYGYTF.